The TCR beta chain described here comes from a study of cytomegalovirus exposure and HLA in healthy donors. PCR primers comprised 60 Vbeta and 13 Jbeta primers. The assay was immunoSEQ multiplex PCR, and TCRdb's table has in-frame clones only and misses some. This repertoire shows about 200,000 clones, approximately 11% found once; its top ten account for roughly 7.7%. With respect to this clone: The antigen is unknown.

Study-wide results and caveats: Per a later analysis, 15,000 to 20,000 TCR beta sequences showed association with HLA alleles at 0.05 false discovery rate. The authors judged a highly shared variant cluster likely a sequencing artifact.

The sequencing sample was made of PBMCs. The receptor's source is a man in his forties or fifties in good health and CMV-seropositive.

The CDR3 sequence: CSVGDGGLNEQFF. CDR3 DNA: TGCAGCGTAGGGGACGGGGGGCTTAATGAGCAGTTCTTC. V is TRBV29-1 and J is TRBJ2-1, with a tentative D call TRBD2 (7 bases). Germline V CDR1 and CDR2: SQVTM, ANQGSEA. V lost 6 bases, J lost 7 bases, and 16 bases lay in between. The CDR3 loop spans 13 amino acids.